The 5 T cell receptor beta chains in this list originate from one sample, sequenced in a study of blood T cell repertoires in COVID-19. Here immunoSEQ multiplex PCR was the method, and the copy in TCRdb shows in-frame clones only, minus some. The sample yields tens of thousands of clones, 91% seen once. Sequenced sample: peripheral blood. These receptors came from a man aged 40-50 years with COVID-19, enrolled during active disease.

The V call is TRBV5-1, the J call TRBJ2-2; D gene unclear. The V and J ends lost 0 bases and 4 bases respectively, with 13 bases between them. This CDR3 contains 16 residues. The germline V gene has CDR1 SGHRS and CDR2 YFSETQ. The CDR3 DNA sequence: TGCGCCAGCAGCTTGGCAGGTCTCCGACGCACCGGGGAGCTGTTTTTT. Amino acids: CASSLAGLRRTGELFF. The full variable domain, in which reference TRBV5-1 and TRBJ2-2 provide the parts outside the CDR3, is KAGVTQTPRYLIKTRGQQVTLSCSPISGHRSVSWYQQTPGQGLQFLFEYFSETQRNKGNFPGRFSGRQFSNSRSEMNVSTLELGDSALYLCASSLAGLRRTGELFFGEGSRLTVL.

The genes are TRBV7-2 and TRBJ2-3; 8 bases are a match to TRBD2. The CDR3 runs 15 residues. J lost 0 bases, V lost 4 bases, and 3 bases had no gene match. CDR1 is SGHTA and CDR2 is FQGNSA in the germline V gene. This CDR3 reads CASSSTSVSTDTQYF. The CDR3 DNA sequence: TGTGCCAGCAGCTCGACTAGCGTTAGCACAGATACGCAGTATTTT.

The V and J genes are TRBV28 and TRBJ2-7; D not certain. CDR1 is MDHEN and CDR2 is SYDVKM in the germline V gene. With 6 bases removed from V and 3 bases from J, the gap between germline ends came to 12 bases. The CDR3 is made up of 13 amino acids. The CDR3 bases are TGTGCCAGCAGATCCCCAGAAAACTACGAGCAGTACTTC. Its protein is CASRSPENYEQYF.

The chain uses TRBV28 and TRBJ2-1; TRBD2 aligns across 8 bases. The ends lost 1 base at V and 6 bases at J; junction bases unmatched: 8. Per germline, CDR1 MDHEN and CDR2 SYDVKM. CDR3 size: 16 residues. Written as DNA, the CDR3 is TGTGCCAGCAGTTTATCCGACGGGGGGGCAGGCAATGAGCAGTTCTTC. Amino acid sequence: CASSLSDGGAGNEQFF.

The J gene is TRBJ1-5, the V gene TRBV2; possibly TRBD1 for D (6 bases). CDR1 is SNHLY and CDR2 is FYNNEI in the germline V gene. Trimming shortened V by 6 bases and J by 6 bases, and 15 bases separated the two germline ends. The CDR3 covers 14 residues. CDR3 region: CASRPNRETQPQHF. The DNA for the CDR3 is TGTGCCAGCAGGCCAAACAGGGAAACTCAGCCCCAGCATTTT.